The sequence of this T cell receptor beta chain was determined in a study of CD8 T cells in ankylosing spondylitis. This clonotype was seen only a few times. Antigen: not known. For TCR beta, libraries came from quantitative 5'-RACE with molecular barcodes. Using its own MiXCR run on the 5' RACE reads, TCRdb lists one record per CDR3 protein. The sample has 150,000 to 200,000 distinct CDR3 sequences, around 18% seen once; the top ten hold approximately 7.6%. The V gene's germline CDR1 is MNHEY and CDR2 SVGAGI. CDR3 size: 12 residues. Trimming stripped 4 bases from V and 3 bases from J, with 6 bases between. Study observations and caveats: Reports of some motif variants in reactive arthritis synovial fluid and blood predate this one. Clones that were linked to disease were CD8+ and were relatively rare in peripheral blood.

Sequenced: blood, either unsorted or a sorted T cell fraction (not recorded which). The V call is TRBV6-5, the J call TRBJ2-5; D is unresolved. The receptor's source is a male donor with ankylosing spondylitis or in good health (not recorded which). CDR3 loop: CASSSREETQYF. DNA for the CDR3: TGTGCCAGCAGTTCACGGGAAGAGACCCAGTACTTC.